A single sample gave rise to the 29 T cell receptor beta chains below, sequenced in a study of T cell responses to AZD1222 COVID-19 vaccine. The protocol was immunoSEQ multiplex PCR, while the TCRdb copy is restricted to in-frame clones and leaves out a portion. This sample has about 120,000 clones, with 86% found just once. The specimen comprised peripheral blood, sampled 28 days after the second AZD1222 dose. Receptor source: an adult who received the AZD1222 COVID-19 vaccine.

A single count supports this clone. V is TRBV6-5 and J is TRBJ2-3; no clear D gene. Between the trimmed V and J ends, which lost 0 bases and 8 bases, there was a span of 9 bases. This CDR3 is built from 13 residues. The germline CDR1 and CDR2 sequences are MNHEY and SVGAGI. CDR3 loop: CASSYSTTGTQYF. CDR3 nucleotide sequence: TGTGCCAGCAGTTACTCGACCACGGGTACGCAGTATTTT.

The gene calls are TRBV6-5 and TRBJ2-2, with a tentative D call TRBD1 (5 bases). Germline CDR1 is MNHEY and CDR2 is SVGAGI. V was cut by 11 bases and J by 7 bases, with 17 bases left in between. The CDR3 totals 13 residues. CDR3 amino acids: CAEAGYKGGELFF. The CDR3 DNA sequence: TGTGCCGAGGCAGGGTATAAGGGCGGGGAGCTGTTTTTT.

The rearrangement joins TRBV2 to TRBJ2-5; 10 bases are a match to TRBD2. V lost 0 bases, J lost 13 bases, and 11 bases stayed unmatched. The CDR3 contains 15 residues. The V gene's germline CDR1 is SNHLY and CDR2 FYNNEI. DNA of the CDR3: TGTGCCAGCAGTGAAGCGCACCCAGCGGGGGGGCTTCCGTACTTC. Protein: CASSEAHPAGGLPYF.

This chain connects TRBV12-3 or TRBV12-4 to TRBJ2-7, with 7 nucleotides matching TRBD2. The CDR3 is 12 residues long. V lost 2 bases and J lost 7; bases outside the gene matches: 2. The CDR3 reads CASSLWGGEQYF. CDR3 bases: TGTGCCAGCAGTTTATGGGGGGGTGAGCAGTACTTC.

The V gene is TRBV7-2, the J gene TRBJ1-5; D unclear. This CDR3 region has 15 residues. Germline V lookup: CDR1 SGHTA, CDR2 FQGNSA. The V gene lost 4 bases and the J gene lost 4 bases, with 14 bases spanning the gap. Here the CDR3 DNA reads TGTGCCAGCAGCTCAGAGATATCGGGGAATCAGCCCCAGCATTTT. It specifies CASSSEISGNQPQHF.

The chain is built from TRBV2 and TRBJ1-4; 10 nucleotides align to TRBD1. Germline V lookup: CDR1 SNHLY, CDR2 FYNNEI. This CDR3 contains 16 residues. Trimming removed 5 bases from V and 8 bases from J; junction bases left unmatched: 11. The CDR3 DNA reads TGTGCCAGCAGTACCCGGGACAGGGGACCGGGGGAAAAACTGTTTTTT. Translation gives CASSTRDRGPGEKLFF.

This chain connects TRBV9 to TRBJ2-5; unclear D gene. CDR3 length equals 13 residues. Germline assignment: CDR1 SGDLS and CDR2 YYNGEE. V was clipped by 3 bases and J by 5 bases, with 11 bases between them. CDR3 region: CASSAASWETQYF. DNA of the CDR3: TGTGCCAGCAGCGCCGCTAGTTGGGAGACCCAGTACTTC.

The J gene is TRBJ2-1, the V gene TRBV5-1; 7 nucleotides align to TRBD1. The V gene end was trimmed by 6 bases and the J gene end by 3 bases; junction bases not matched to a gene: 9. CDR3 length: 15 amino acids. Germline values: CDR1 SGHRS, CDR2 YFSETQ. The CDR3 bases are TGCGCCAGCACCTTAACCGGGACAGACTACAATGAGCAGTTCTTC. Translation gives CASTLTGTDYNEQFF.

Worth noting for this clone: Other DNA sequences in this specimen translate into the identical CDR3. The chain carries TRBV18 and TRBJ1-2, with D maybe TRBD1 (5 bases). V shed 3 bases and J shed 4 bases, with 9 bases lying between them. Germline CDR1 is KGHSH and CDR2 is LQKENI. The CDR3 extends over 13 amino acids. The CDR3 sequence is CASSPGEGYGYTF. In DNA, the CDR3 is TGTGCCAGCTCACCGGGGGAGGGCTATGGCTACACCTTC.

V and J are TRBV6-5 and TRBJ2-7, with 8 bases matching TRBD2. In germline, CDR1 is MNHEY, CDR2 SVGAGI. V was clipped by 3 bases and J by 1 base; unmatched bases: 2. This CDR3 is built from 14 residues. The CDR3 nucleotides are TGTGCCAGCAGTTATGGCGGGGGGTCCTACGAGCAGTACTTC. Translated, it gives CASSYGGGSYEQYF.

Regarding this clone: Its ends do not fully match the called genes, so a read error is possible. This chain joins TRBV7-7 and TRBJ2-3, with TRBD2 matching over 9 bases. The CDR3 is 18 residues long. The germline V gene has CDR1 SSHAT and CDR2 FNYEAQ (reference sequence). The CDR3 sequence is CASSWLVAGDSCTDTQYF. CDR3 DNA sequence: TGTGCTAGCAGCTGGCTAGTAGCGGGGGACTCCTGCACAGATACGCAGTATTTT.

This CDR3 is CASSLDWKETQYF. In nucleotides, the CDR3 is TGTGCCAGCAGCCTGGACTGGAAAGAGACCCAGTACTTC. The chain joins TRBV14 to TRBJ2-5; a weak D match, TRBD2 (5 bases). Germline V lookup: CDR1 SGHDN, CDR2 FVKESK. Trimming took off 4 bases at V and 3 bases at J, with 9 bases between the two ends. The CDR3 has 13 amino acids.

This chain connects TRBV15 to TRBJ1-6; 9 nucleotides line up with TRBD1. Germline CDR1 is LNHNV and CDR2 is YYDKDF (reference sequence). V shed 4 bases, J shed 7 bases, and the junction held 5 bases outside the gene matches. The CDR3 spans 15 residues. This CDR3 is CATSTTGTGNSPLHF. CDR3 DNA: TGTGCCACCAGCACCACCGGGACAGGGAATTCACCCCTCCACTTT.

The chain employs TRBV6-6 and TRBJ1-3, with a tentative D call TRBD1 (5 bases). Germline assignment: CDR1 MNHNY and CDR2 SVGAGI (reference sequence). Trimming shortened V by 10 bases and J by 8 bases, and 12 bases separated the two germline ends. This CDR3 has 11 residues. In nucleotides, the CDR3 is TGTGCCACTAGAACGGGGCACACCATATATTTT. Translation gives CATRTGHTIYF.

V and J are TRBV7-9 and TRBJ1-6; possibly TRBD1 for D (6 bases). V lost 1 base and J lost 10, with 14 bases in between. From germline, CDR1 is SEHNR and CDR2 FQNEAQ (reference sequence). CDR3 length: 15 residues. The CDR3 sequence: CASSLGSGARSPLHF. The CDR3 bases are TGTGCCAGCAGCTTAGGGTCGGGGGCGCGGTCACCCCTCCACTTT.

The rearrangement links TRBV4-1 to TRBJ1-4; the D gene is possibly TRBD1 (6 bases). V was cut by 3 bases and J by 4 bases, with 12 bases left in between. The V gene's germline CDR1 is MGHRA and CDR2 YSYEKL. The CDR3 contains 15 residues. CDR3 coding DNA: TGCGCCAGCAGCCATCTCGGGGGCCTTAATGAAAAACTGTTTTTT. Translation gives CASSHLGGLNEKLFF.

This clone occurred once. The J gene is TRBJ1-5, the V gene TRBV5-5; TRBD1 matches at 10 bases. Germline V gives CDR1 SGHKS, CDR2 YYEKEE (reference sequence). The CDR3 has 15 residues. Trimming cost V 4 bases and J 6 bases; bases outside gene matches: 7. CDR3 sequence reads: CASSPGTGDRQPQHF. Here the CDR3 DNA reads TGTGCCAGCAGCCCCGGGACAGGGGACCGTCAGCCCCAGCATTTT.

The chain carries TRBV28 and TRBJ1-4; no clear D. Germline V CDR1 and CDR2: MDHEN, SYDVKM. The CDR3 spans 14 residues. V was cut by 7 bases and J by 4 bases, with 13 bases left in between. The CDR3 DNA is TGTGCCAGCACCCGGCCCGGGGATAATGAAAAACTGTTTTTT. This codes for CASTRPGDNEKLFF.

This rearrangement joins TRBV20-1 to TRBJ2-7; D might be TRBD2 (6 bases). Per germline, CDR1 DFQATT and CDR2 SNEGSKA (reference sequence). The CDR3 is made up of 13 amino acids. The ends were cut back, 7 bases at V and 0 bases at J, with 13 bases in the middle. CDR3: CSGSWGGSYEQYF. CDR3 DNA: TGCAGTGGTAGTTGGGGAGGCTCCTACGAGCAGTACTTC.

The chain joins TRBV19 to TRBJ1-3, with unresolved D. Between the trimmed V and J ends, which lost 7 bases and 0 bases, there was a span of 13 bases. The CDR3 consists of 15 residues. Germline loops: CDR1 LNHDA, CDR2 SQIVND (reference sequence). The CDR3 DNA reads as TGTGCCAGTAAGTCCGGACGGATCTCTGGAAACACCATATATTTT. The encoded protein is CASKSGRISGNTIYF.

The V call is TRBV6-2 or TRBV6-3, the J call TRBJ1-1; D unresolved. V was trimmed by 9 bases and J by 0 bases, leaving 14 bases between them. The CDR3 has 14 residues. CDR1 is MNHEY, CDR2 SVGEGT, per germline. CDR3 coding DNA: TGTGCCAGTCGCCCTAAAGTGATGAACACTGAAGCTTTCTTT. Translating gives CASRPKVMNTEAFF.

The rearrangement links TRBV29-1 to TRBJ2-7, with D possibly being TRBD1 or TRBD2 (5 bases each). Trimming left V 7 bases short and J 4 bases short, with 17 bases between. Germline V lookup: CDR1 SQVTM, CDR2 ANQGSEA. The CDR3 sequence is 13 residues long. In DNA form, the CDR3 reads TGCAGCGCCCGAGGTGGGACGGCGTACGAGCAGTACTTC. Protein: CSARGGTAYEQYF.

The V and J genes are TRBV12-3 or TRBV12-4 and TRBJ1-5; TRBD1 is a possible D gene (6 bases). Trimming left V 7 bases short and J 12 bases short, with 13 bases between. CDR3 size: 11 residues. The CDR3 is CASKHGGHQHF. The CDR3 DNA sequence: TGTGCCAGCAAGCACGGGGGACACCAGCATTTT.

The chain uses TRBV29-1 and TRBJ1-5, with 9 bases identical to TRBD1. This CDR3 has 13 residues. Germline V gene sequence: CDR1 SQVTM, CDR2 ANQGSEA. After removal of 5 bases from V and 4 bases from J, the junction contained 3 bases not matched to a gene. The CDR3 protein is CSVRTGANQPQHF. The DNA of the CDR3 is TGCAGCGTTAGGACAGGGGCAAATCAGCCCCAGCATTTT.

Concerning this clone itself: An end of the junction does not agree with germline; a read error may underlie this. This sequence joins TRBV18 and TRBJ1-4; no firm D call. This CDR3 has 17 amino acids. Germline V gene lookup returns CDR1 KGHSH and CDR2 LQKENI. CDR3: CASSPFSGGFKGEQLFF. Here the CDR3 DNA reads TGTGCCAGCTCACCGTTCAGTGGTGGGTTCAAGGGTGAACAACTGTTTTTT.

V gene TRBV19 combines with J gene TRBJ1-4; 7 bases are shared with TRBD1. V shed 2 bases and J 10 bases; nucleotides not matched to a gene: 4. This CDR3 comprises 13 residues. Germline CDR1 LNHDA, CDR2 SQIVND (reference sequence). The CDR3 DNA sequence: TGTGCCAGTAGTATAACAGGGGTAGTAAAACTGTTTTTT. Its translation is CASSITGVVKLFF.

The chain employs TRBV7-9 and TRBJ2-7, with D perhaps given as TRBD1 or TRBD2 (5 bases each). This CDR3 has 13 residues. Deletions cut 5 bases from V and 3 bases from J, with 11 bases between. Germline assignment: CDR1 SEHNR and CDR2 FQNEAQ (reference sequence). In DNA, the CDR3 is TGTGCCAGCAGCCGGGACGGAGGCTACGAGCAGTACTTC. Protein sequence: CASSRDGGYEQYF.

The rearrangement uses TRBV2 and TRBJ2-2; 10 nucleotides match TRBD2. Germline V gene sequence: CDR1 SNHLY, CDR2 FYNNEI. CDR3 size: 15 residues. The V gene end was trimmed by 5 bases and the J gene end by 2 bases; junction bases not matched to a gene: 2. CDR3 region: CASSLAGGNTGELFF. CDR3 in DNA: TGTGCCAGCAGTTTAGCGGGGGGTAACACCGGGGAGCTGTTTTTT.

V and J are TRBV12-5 and TRBJ1-6, with D unresolved. The CDR3 contains 14 residues. The V and J ends lost 3 bases and 5 bases respectively, with 8 bases between them. The germline V gene encodes CDR1 LGHNT and CDR2 FRNRAP. DNA for the CDR3: TGTGCTAGTGGTTTAGGTTCACATAATTCACCCCTCCACTTT. Translated: CASGLGSHNSPLHF.